Reported below is one TCR beta chain. Its matching antigen is unknown. Here immunoSEQ multiplex PCR was the method, and the copy in TCRdb shows in-frame clones only, minus some. The table has 11,000 to 15,000 clones, approximately 81% seen once. Germline V gene sequence: CDR1 SGHKS, CDR2 YYEKEE (reference sequence). The ends were cut back, 0 bases at V and 1 base at J, with 13 bases in the middle. This CDR3 is 16 amino acids long. The data derive from a study of immune cell composition in non-small cell lung cancer. Whole-study results and caveats: Clones >0.5% enriched in tumour were rarer in adenocarcinoma (around 35%) than squamous (approximately 75%).

Sample: lung tumor tissue. This chain links TRBV5-5 with TRBJ2-5, with D unresolved. The receptor's source is a human donor with non-small cell lung cancer. The CDR3 DNA reads as TGTGCCAGCAGCTTGGTGGCGGTGGCAGCCCAAGAGACCCAGTACTTC. It encodes CASSLVAVAAQETQYF.